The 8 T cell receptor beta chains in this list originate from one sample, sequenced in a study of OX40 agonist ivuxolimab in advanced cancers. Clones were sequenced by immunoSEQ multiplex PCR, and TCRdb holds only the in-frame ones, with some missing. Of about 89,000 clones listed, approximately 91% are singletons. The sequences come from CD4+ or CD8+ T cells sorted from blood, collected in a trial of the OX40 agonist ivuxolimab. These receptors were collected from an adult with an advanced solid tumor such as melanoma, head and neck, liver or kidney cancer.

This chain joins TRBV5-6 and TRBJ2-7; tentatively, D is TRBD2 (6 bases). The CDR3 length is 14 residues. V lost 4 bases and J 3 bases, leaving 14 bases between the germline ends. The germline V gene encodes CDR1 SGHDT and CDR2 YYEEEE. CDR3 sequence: CASSPGLQDYEQYF. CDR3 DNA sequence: TGTGCCAGCAGCCCGGGACTTCAAGACTACGAGCAGTACTTC.

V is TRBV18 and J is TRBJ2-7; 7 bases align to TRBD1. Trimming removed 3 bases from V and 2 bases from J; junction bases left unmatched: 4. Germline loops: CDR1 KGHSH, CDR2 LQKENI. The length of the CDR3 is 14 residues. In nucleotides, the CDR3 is TGTGCCAGCTCACCGGTTGGGACAGCCTACGAGCAGTACTTC. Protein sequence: CASSPVGTAYEQYF.

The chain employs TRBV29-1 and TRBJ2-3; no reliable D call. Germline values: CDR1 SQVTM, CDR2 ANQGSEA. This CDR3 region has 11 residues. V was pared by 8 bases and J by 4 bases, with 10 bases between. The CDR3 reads CSSFSADTQYF. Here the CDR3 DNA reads TGCAGCAGTTTTTCGGCAGATACGCAGTATTTT.

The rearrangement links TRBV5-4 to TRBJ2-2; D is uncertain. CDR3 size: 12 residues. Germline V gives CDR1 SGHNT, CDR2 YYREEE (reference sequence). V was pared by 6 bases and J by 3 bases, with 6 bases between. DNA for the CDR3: TGTGCCAGCACGACTGACACCGGGGAGCTGTTTTTT. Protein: CASTTDTGELFF.

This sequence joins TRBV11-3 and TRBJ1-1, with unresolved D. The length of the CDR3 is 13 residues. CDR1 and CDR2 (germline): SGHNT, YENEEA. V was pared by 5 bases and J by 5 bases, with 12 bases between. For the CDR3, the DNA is TGTGCCAGCAGCGTGGGGTCGGATACTGAAGCTTTCTTT. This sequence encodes CASSVGSDTEAFF. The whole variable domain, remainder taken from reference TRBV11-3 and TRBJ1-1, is EAGVVQSPRYKIIEKKQPVAFWCNPISGHNTLYWYLQNLGQGPELLIRYENEEAVDDSQLPKDRFSAERLKGVDSTLKIQPAELGDSAVYLCASSVGSDTEAFFGQGTRLTVV.

The CDR3: CASSLGLVQETQYF. CDR3 DNA sequence: TGTGCCAGCAGTTTGGGACTAGTTCAAGAGACCCAGTACTTC. The chain carries TRBV6-6 and TRBJ2-5; 8 bases match TRBD2. Germline V gene data show CDR1 as MNHNY and CDR2 as SVGAGI (reference sequence). The CDR3 spans 14 residues. Trimming took 4 bases from V and 2 from J; bases not matched to a gene: 3.

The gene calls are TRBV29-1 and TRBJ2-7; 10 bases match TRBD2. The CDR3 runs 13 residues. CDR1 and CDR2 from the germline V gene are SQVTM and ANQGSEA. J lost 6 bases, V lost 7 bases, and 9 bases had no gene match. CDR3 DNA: TGCAGCGGGGCGAGAGCGGGGGGGCGCGAGCAGTACTTC. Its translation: CSGARAGGREQYF.

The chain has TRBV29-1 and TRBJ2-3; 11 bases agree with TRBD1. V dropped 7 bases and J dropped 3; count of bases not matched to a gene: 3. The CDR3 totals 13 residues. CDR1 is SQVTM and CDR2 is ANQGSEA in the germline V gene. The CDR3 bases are TGCAGCGGGGACAGGGGGGGAACAGATACGCAGTATTTT. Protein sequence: CSGDRGGTDTQYF.